This T cell receptor (beta chain) was documented in a study of identifying expanded T cells in peripheral blood. CDR1 MNHEY and CDR2 SMNVEV come from the germline V gene (reference sequence). V shed 5 bases and J shed 5 bases, with 6 bases lying between them. The CDR3 sequence is 12 residues long. Assay: immunoSEQ multiplex PCR; the TCRdb copy retains only in-frame clones and omits some. The data hold about 85,000 clones, with around nine tenths observed a single time. This sequence was found in a person aged 18 to 70 in good health. V is TRBV27 and J is TRBJ2-2; no reliable D call. Source material: blood. The CDR3 sequence: CASSIMTGELFF. The CDR3 nucleotides read TGTGCCAGCAGTATCATGACCGGGGAGCTGTTTTTT.